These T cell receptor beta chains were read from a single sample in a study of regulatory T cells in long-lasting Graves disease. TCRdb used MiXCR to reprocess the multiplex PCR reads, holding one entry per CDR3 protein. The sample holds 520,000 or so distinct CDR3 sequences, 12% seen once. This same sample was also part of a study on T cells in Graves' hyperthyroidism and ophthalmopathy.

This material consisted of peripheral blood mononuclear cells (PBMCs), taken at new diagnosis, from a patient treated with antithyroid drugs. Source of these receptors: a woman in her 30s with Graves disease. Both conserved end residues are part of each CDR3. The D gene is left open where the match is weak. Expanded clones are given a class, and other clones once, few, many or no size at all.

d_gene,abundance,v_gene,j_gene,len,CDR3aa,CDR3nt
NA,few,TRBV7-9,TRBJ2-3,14,CASSWAGGTDTQYF,TGTGCCAGCAGCTGGGCTGGCGGGACAGATACGCAGTATTTT
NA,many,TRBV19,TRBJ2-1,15,CASSIGPSQFGEQFF,TGTGCCAGTAGTATCGGACCCAGCCAATTCGGTGAGCAGTTCTTC
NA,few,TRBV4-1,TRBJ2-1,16,CASSQETTGSYNEQFF,TGCGCCAGCAGCCAAGAAACCACTGGATCCTACAATGAGCAGTTCTTC
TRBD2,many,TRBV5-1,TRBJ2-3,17,CASSSGTSGSLGDTQYF,TGCGCCAGCAGCTCAGGGACTAGCGGGAGTCTGGGGGATACGCAGTATTTT
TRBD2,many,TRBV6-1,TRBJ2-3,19,CASSALEVPSGRMTDTQYF,TGTGCCAGCAGTGCCCTAGAGGTCCCCAGCGGGAGGATGACAGATACGCAGTATTTT
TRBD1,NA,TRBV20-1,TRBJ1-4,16,CSARKGQGSTNEKLFF,TGCAGTGCTAGAAAAGGACAGGGATCCACTAATGAAAAACTGTTTTTT
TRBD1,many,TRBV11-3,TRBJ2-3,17,CASSKYRGRLGTDTQYF,TGTGCCAGCAGCAAATACAGGGGGCGTTTGGGAACAGATACGCAGTATTTT
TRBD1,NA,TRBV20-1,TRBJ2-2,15,CSAAAQGANTGELFF,TGCAGTGCCGCAGCACAGGGGGCGAACACCGGGGAGCTGTTTTTT
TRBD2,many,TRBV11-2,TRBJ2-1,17,CASSLLTSGRAVDEQFF,TGTGCCAGCAGCTTACTAACTAGCGGGAGGGCCGTCGATGAGCAGTTCTTC
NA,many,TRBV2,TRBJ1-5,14,CASKDSWENQPQHF,TGTGCCAGCAAGGACAGTTGGGAAAATCAGCCCCAGCATTTT
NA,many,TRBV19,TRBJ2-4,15,CASSPGRVIKNIQYF,TGTGCCAGTAGCCCGGGCAGGGTAATCAAAAACATTCAGTACTTC
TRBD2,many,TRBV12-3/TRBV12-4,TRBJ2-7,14,CASRSLAEAYEQYF,TGTGCCAGCAGAAGTCTAGCGGAGGCCTACGAGCAGTACTTC